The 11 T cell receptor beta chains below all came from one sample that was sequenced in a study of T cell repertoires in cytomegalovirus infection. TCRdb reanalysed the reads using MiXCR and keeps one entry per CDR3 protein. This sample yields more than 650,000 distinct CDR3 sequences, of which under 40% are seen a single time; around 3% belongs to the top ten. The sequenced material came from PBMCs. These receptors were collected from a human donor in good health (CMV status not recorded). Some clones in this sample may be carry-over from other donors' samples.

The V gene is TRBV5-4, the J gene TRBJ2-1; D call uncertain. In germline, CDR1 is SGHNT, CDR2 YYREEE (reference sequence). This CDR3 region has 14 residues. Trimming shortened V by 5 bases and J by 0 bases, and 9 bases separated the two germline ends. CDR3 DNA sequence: TGTGCCAGCAGGCCTTATATCTCCTACAATGAGCAGTTCTTC. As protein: CASRPYISYNEQFF.

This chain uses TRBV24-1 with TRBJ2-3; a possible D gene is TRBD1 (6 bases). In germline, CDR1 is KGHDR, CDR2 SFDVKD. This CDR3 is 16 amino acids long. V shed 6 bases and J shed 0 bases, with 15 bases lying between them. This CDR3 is CATSSLGHRSTDTQYF. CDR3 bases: TGTGCCACCAGTTCCCTGGGACACCGTAGCACAGATACGCAGTATTTT.

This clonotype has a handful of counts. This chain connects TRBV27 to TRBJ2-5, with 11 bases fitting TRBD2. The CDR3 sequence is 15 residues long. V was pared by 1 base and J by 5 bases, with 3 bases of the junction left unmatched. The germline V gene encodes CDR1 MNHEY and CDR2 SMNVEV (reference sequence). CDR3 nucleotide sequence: TGTGCCAGCAGTTTATTAGCGGGGGGGGTTGAGACCCAGTACTTC. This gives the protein CASSLLAGGVETQYF.

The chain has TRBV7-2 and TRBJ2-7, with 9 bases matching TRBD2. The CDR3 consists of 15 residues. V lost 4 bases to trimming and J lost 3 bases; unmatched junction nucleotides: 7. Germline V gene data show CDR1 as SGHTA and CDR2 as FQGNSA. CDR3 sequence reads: CASSSGSGSLYEQYF. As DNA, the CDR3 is TGTGCCAGCAGCTCGGGTAGCGGGAGTCTCTACGAGCAGTACTTC.

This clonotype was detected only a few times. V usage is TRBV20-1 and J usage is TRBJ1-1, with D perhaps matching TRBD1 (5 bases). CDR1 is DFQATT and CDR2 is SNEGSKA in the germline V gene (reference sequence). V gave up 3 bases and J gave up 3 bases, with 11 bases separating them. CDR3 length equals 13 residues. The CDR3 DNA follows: TGCAGTGCTAGGAGGGGTGGGGACACTGAAGCTTTCTTT. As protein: CSARRGGDTEAFF.

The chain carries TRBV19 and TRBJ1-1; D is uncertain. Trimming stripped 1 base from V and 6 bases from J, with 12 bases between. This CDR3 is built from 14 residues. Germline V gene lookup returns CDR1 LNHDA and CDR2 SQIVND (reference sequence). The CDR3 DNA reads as TGTGCCAGTAGTATAGCACGACAAACGGCTGAAGCTTTCTTT. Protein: CASSIARQTAEAFF.

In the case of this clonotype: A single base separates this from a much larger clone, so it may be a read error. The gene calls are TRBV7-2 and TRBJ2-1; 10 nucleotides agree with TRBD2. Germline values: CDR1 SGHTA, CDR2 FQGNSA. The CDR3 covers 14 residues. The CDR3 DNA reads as TGTGCCAGTGCTCTAGCGGGAGTGTACAATGAGCAGTTATTC. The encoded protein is CASALAGVYNEQLF.

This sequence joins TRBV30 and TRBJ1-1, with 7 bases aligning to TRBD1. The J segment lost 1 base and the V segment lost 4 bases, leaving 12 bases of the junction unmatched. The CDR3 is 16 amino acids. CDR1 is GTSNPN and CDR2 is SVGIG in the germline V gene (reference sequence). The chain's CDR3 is CAWKRYTGTANTEAFF. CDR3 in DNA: TGTGCCTGGAAGAGGTACACCGGGACAGCGAACACTGAAGCTTTCTTT.

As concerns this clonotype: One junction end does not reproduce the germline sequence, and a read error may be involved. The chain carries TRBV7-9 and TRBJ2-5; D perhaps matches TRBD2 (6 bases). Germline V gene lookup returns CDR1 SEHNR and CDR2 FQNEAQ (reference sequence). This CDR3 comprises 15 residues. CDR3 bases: TGTGCCAGCAGCCTACAAAGGGACTTTTTGGAGACCCATTACTTC. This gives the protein CASSLQRDFLETHYF.

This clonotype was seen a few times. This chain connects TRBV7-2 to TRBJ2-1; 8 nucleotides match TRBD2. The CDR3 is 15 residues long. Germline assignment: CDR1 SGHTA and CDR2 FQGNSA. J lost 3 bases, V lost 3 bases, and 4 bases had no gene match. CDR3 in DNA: TGTGCCAGCAGCTTGACTAGCGAAAACTACAATGAGCAGTTCTTC. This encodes CASSLTSENYNEQFF.

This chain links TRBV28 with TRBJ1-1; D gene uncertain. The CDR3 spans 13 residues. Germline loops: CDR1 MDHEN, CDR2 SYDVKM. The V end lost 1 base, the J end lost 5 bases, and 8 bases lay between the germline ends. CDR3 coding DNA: TGTGCCAGCAGTTTATTAGGATGGACTGAAGCTTTCTTT. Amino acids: CASSLLGWTEAFF.